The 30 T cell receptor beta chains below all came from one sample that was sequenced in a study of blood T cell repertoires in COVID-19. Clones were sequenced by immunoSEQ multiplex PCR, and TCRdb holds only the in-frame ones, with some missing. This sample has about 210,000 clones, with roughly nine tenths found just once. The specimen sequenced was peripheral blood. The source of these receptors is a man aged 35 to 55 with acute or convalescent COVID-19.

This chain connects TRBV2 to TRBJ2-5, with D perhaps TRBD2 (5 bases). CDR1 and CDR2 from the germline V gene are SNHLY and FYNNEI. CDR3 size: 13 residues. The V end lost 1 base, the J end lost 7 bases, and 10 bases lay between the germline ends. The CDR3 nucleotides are TGTGCCAGCAGTGAAGATGGAGGTGGGACCCAGTACTTC. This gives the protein CASSEDGGGTQYF.

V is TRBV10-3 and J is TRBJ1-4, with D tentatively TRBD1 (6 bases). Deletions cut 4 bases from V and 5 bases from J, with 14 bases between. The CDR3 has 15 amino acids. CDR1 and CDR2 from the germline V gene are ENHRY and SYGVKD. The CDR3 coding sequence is TGTGCCATCAGTGCGCAGACAGGCGGAAATGAAAAACTGTTTTTT. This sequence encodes CAISAQTGGNEKLFF.

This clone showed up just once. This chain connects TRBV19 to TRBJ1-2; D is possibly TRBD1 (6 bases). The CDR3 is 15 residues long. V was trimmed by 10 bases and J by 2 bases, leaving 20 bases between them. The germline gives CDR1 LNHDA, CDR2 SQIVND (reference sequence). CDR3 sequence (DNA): TGTGCCACCGAAGAATCTGCAGGGGTGAACTATGGCTACACCTTC. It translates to CATEESAGVNYGYTF. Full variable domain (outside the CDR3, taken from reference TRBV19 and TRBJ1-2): DGGITQSPKYLFRKEGQNVTLSCEQNLNHDAMYWYRQDPGQGLRLIYYSQIVNDFQKGDIAEGYSVSREKKESFPLTVTSAQKNPTAFYLCATEESAGVNYGYTFGSGTRLTVV.

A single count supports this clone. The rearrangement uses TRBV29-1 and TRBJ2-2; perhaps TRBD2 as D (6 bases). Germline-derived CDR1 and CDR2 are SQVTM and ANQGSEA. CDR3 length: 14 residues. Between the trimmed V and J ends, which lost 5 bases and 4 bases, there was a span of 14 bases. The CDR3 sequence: CSVPGGLITGELFF. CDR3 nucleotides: TGCAGCGTTCCCGGAGGGTTAATCACCGGGGAGCTGTTTTTT.

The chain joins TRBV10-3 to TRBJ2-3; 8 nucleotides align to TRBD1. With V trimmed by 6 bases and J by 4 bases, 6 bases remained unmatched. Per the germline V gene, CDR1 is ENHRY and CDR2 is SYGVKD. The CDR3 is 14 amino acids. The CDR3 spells CAISGQGASDTQYF. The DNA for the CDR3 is TGTGCCATCAGCGGGCAGGGGGCCTCAGATACGCAGTATTTT.

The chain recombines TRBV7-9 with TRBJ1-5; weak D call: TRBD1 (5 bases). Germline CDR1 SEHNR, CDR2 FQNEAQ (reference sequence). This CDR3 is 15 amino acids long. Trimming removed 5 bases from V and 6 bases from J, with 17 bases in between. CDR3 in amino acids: CASSTGGGVGQPQHF. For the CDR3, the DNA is TGTGCCAGCAGCACCGGAGGAGGGGTAGGTCAGCCCCAGCATTTT.

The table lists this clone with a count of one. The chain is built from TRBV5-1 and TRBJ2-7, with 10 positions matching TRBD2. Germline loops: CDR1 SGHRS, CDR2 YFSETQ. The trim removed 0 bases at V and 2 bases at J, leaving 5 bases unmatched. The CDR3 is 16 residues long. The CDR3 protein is CASSLGLAGETYEQYF. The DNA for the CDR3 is TGCGCCAGCAGCTTGGGTCTAGCGGGGGAGACCTACGAGCAGTACTTC.

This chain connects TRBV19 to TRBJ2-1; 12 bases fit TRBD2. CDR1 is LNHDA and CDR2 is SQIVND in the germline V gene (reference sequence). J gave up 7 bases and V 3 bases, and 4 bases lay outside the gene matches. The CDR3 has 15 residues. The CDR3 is CASSILAGGRNEQFF. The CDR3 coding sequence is TGTGCCAGTAGTATCCTAGCGGGAGGGCGGAATGAGCAGTTCTTC.

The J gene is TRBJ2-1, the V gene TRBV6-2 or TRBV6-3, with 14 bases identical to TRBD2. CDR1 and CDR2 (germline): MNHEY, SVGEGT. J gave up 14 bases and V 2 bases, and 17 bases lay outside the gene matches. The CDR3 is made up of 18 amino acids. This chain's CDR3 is CASSYPSGLAGGLGREFF. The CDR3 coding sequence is TGTGCCAGCAGTTACCCCTCCGGACTAGCGGGGGGACTAGGTAGGGAGTTCTTC.

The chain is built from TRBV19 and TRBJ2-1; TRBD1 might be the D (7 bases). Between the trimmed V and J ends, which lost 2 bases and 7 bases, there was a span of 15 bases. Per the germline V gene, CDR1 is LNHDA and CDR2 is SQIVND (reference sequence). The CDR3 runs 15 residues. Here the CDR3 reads CASSISYRGGNEQFF. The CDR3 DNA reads TGTGCCAGTAGTATAAGTTACAGGGGAGGAAATGAGCAGTTCTTC.

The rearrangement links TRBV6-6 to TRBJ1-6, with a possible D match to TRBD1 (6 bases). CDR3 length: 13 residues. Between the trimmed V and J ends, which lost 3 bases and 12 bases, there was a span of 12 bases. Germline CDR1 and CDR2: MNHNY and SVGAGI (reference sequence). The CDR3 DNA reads TGTGCCAGCAGTTATGGACAGTCAAGACCCCTCCACTTT. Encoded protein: CASSYGQSRPLHF.

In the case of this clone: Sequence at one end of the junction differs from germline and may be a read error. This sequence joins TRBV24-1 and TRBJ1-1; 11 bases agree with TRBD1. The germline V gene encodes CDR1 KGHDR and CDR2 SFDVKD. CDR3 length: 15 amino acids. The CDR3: CATSDGTGGDTEAFF. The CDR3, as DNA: TGTGCCACCAGTGATGGGACAGGGGGGGACACCGAAGCTTTCTTT.

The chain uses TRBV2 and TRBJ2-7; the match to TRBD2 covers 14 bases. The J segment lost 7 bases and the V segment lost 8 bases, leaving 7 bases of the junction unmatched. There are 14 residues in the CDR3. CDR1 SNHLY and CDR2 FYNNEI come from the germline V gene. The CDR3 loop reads CASLGTSGSWEQYF. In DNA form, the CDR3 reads TGTGCCAGCCTCGGGACTAGCGGGAGTTGGGAGCAGTACTTC.

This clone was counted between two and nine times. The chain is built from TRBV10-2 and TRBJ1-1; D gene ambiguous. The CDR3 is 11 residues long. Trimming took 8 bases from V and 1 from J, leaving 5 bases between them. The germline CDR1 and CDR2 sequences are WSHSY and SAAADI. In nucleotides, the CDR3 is TGCGCCAGCGCAGGGAACACTGAAGCTTTCTTT. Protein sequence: CASAGNTEAFF.

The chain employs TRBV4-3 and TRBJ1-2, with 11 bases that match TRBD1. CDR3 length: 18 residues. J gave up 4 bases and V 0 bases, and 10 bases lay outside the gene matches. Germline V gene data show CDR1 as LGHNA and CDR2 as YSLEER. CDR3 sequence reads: CASSQDRGTGGLIYGYTF. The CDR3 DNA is TGCGCCAGCAGCCAAGATCGGGGGACAGGGGGACTCATCTATGGCTACACCTTC.

The CDR3 is CASSTRQGLLAFF. CDR3 bases: TGTGCCAGCAGCACCCGACAGGGTCTTTTGGCTTTCTTT. This chain links TRBV5-4 with TRBJ1-1, with 7 positions matching TRBD1. CDR3 size: 13 residues. V gave up 4 bases and J gave up 11 bases; unmatched junction bases: 11. Germline CDR1 and CDR2: SGHNT and YYREEE (reference sequence).

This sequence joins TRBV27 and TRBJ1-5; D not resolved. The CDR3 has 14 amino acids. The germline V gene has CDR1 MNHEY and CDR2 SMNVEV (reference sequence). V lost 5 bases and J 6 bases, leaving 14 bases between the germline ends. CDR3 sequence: CASSLHGPLQPQHF. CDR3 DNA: TGTGCCAGCAGTCTGCATGGGCCCCTTCAGCCCCAGCATTTT.

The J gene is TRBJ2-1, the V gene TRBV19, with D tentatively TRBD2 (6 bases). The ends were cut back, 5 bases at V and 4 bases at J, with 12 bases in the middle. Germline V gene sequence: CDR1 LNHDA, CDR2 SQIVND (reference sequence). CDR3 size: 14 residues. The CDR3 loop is CASSPGTRYNEQFF. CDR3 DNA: TGTGCCAGTAGTCCTGGGACTCGGTACAATGAGCAGTTCTTC.

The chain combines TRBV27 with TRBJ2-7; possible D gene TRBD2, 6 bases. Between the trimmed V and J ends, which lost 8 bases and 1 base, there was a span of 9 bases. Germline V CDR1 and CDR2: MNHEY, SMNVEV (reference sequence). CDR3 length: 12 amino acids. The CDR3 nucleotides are TGTGCCAGCGTCGGACTATCCTACGAGCAGTACTTC. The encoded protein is CASVGLSYEQYF.

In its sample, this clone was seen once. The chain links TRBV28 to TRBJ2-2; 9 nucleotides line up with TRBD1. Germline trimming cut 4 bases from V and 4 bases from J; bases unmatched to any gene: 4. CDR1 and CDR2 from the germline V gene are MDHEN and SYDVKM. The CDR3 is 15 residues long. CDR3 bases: TGTGCCAGCAGTTCACAGGGGGCGGGCACCGGGGAGCTGTTTTTT. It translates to CASSSQGAGTGELFF.

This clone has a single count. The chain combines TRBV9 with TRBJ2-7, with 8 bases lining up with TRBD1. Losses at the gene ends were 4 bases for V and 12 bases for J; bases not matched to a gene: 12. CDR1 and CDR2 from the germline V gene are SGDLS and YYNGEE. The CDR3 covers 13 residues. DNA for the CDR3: TGTGCCAGCAGCCCTCCGGGACAGGTTCGCCTGTACTTC. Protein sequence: CASSPPGQVRLYF.

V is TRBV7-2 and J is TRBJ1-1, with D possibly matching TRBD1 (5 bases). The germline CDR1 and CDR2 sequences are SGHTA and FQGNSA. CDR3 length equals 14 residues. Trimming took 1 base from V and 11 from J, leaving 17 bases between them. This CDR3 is CASSLDGGRAGAFF. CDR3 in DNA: TGTGCCAGCAGCTTAGACGGGGGAAGGGCAGGGGCTTTCTTT.

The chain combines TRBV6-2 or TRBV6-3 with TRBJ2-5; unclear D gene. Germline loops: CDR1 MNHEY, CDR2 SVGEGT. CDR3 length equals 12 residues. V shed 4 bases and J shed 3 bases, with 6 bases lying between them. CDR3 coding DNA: TGTGCCAGCAGTTCACAAGAAGAGACCCAGTACTTC. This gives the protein CASSSQEETQYF.

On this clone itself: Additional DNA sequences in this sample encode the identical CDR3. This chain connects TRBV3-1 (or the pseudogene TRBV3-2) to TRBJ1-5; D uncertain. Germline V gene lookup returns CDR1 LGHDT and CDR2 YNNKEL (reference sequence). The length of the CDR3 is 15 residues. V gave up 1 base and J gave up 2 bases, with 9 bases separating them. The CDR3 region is CASSQGTGGNQPQHF. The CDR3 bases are TGTGCCAGCAGCCAAGGGACTGGCGGCAATCAGCCCCAGCATTTT.

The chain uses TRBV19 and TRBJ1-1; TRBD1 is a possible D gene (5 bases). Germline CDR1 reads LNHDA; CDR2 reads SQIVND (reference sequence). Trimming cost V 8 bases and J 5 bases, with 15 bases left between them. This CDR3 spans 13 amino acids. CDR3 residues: CASSQGSGTEAFF. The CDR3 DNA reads TGTGCCAGTTCTCAGGGAAGTGGAACTGAAGCTTTCTTT.

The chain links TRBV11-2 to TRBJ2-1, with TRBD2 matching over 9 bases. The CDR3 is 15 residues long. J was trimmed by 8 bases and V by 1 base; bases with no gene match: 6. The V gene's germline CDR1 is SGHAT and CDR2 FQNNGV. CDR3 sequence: CASSLVGGGADEQFF. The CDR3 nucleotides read TGTGCCAGCAGCTTAGTTGGCGGGGGGGCGGATGAGCAGTTCTTC.

The CDR3 sequence is CASSFQGLAGGQDTQYF. CDR3 DNA sequence: TGTGCCAGCAGCTTCCAGGGACTAGCGGGGGGGCAAGATACGCAGTATTTT. The chain has TRBV11-2 and TRBJ2-3; 16 nucleotides match TRBD2. Germline V lookup: CDR1 SGHAT, CDR2 FQNNGV. V was clipped by 3 bases and J by 5 bases; unmatched bases: 5. The CDR3 is made up of 17 amino acids. The whole variable domain, filled in from reference TRBV11-2 and TRBJ2-3, reads EAGVAQSPRYKIIEKRQSVAFWCNPISGHATLYWYQQILGQGPKLLIQFQNNGVVDDSQLPKDRFSAERLKGVDSTLKIQPAKLEDSAVYLCASSFQGLAGGQDTQYFGPGTRLTVL.

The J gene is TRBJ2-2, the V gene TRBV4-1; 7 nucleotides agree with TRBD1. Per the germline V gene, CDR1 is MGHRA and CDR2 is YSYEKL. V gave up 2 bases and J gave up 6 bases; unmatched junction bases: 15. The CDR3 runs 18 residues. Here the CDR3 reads CASSQSGGSSVVAGELFF. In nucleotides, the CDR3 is TGCGCCAGCAGCCAATCAGGGGGATCGTCGGTGGTGGCCGGGGAGCTGTTTTTT.

The chain's CDR3 is CASSEATPSTEAFF. CDR3 in DNA: TGTGCCAGCAGTGAAGCTACACCGTCCACTGAAGCTTTCTTT. This chain uses TRBV2 with TRBJ1-1; D not resolved. The CDR3 sequence is 14 residues long. V was shortened by 0 bases and J by 4 bases, with 9 bases between the two germline ends. Germline V lookup: CDR1 SNHLY, CDR2 FYNNEI.

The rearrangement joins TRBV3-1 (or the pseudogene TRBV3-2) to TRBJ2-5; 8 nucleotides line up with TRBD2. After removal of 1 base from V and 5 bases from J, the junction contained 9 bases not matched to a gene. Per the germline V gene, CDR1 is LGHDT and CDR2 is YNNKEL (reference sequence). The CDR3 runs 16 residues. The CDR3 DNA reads TGTGCCAGCAGCCAAGTCTTTGGCGGGGGGATCGAGACCCAGTACTTC. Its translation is CASSQVFGGGIETQYF.